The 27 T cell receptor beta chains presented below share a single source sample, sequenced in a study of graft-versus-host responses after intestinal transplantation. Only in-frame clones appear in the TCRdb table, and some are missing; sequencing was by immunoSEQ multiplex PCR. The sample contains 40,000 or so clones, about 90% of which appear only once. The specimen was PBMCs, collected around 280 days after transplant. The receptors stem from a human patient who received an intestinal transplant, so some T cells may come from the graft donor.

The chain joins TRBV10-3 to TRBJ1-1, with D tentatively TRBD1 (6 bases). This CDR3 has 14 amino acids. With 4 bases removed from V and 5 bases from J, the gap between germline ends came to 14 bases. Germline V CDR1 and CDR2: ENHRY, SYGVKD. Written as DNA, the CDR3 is TGTGCCATCAGTGTGGACAGTCGAGGGACTGAAGCTTTCTTT. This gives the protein CAISVDSRGTEAFF.

CDR3 loop: CASSLVGRGPTNQPQHF. DNA for the CDR3: TGTGCCAGCAGCTTAGTGGGCAGGGGCCCTACTAATCAGCCCCAGCATTTT. The chain couples TRBV7-2 to TRBJ1-5, with TRBD1 as a possible D gene (6 bases). The V and J ends lost 1 base and 4 bases respectively, with 17 bases between them. The germline V gene encodes CDR1 SGHTA and CDR2 FQGNSA. This CDR3 contains 17 residues. Combining the CDR3 with reference TRBV7-2 and TRBJ1-5 gives the whole variable domain GAGVSQSPSNKVTEKGKDVELRCDPISGHTALYWYRQSLGQGLEFLIYFQGNSAPDKSGLPSDRFSAERTGGSVSTLTIQRTQQEDSAVYLCASSLVGRGPTNQPQHFGDGTRLSIL.

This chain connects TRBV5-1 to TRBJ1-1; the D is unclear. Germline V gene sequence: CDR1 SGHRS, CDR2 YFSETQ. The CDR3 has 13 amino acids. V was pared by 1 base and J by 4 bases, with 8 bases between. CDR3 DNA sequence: TGCGCCAGCAGCTTGATCCGGGGCACTGAAGCTTTCTTT. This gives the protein CASSLIRGTEAFF.

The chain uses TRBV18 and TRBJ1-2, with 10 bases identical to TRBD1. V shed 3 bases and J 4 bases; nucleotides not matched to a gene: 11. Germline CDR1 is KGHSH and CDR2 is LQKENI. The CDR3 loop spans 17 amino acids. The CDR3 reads CASSPGTGDRIGYGYTF. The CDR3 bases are TGTGCCAGCTCACCGGGGACAGGGGATAGGATTGGCTATGGCTACACCTTC.

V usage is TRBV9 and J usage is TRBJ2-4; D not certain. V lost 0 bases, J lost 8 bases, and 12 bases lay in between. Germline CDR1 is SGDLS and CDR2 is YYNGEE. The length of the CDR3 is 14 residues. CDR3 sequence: CASSVDTGADIQYF. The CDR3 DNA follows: TGTGCCAGCAGCGTAGATACGGGCGCAGACATTCAGTACTTC.

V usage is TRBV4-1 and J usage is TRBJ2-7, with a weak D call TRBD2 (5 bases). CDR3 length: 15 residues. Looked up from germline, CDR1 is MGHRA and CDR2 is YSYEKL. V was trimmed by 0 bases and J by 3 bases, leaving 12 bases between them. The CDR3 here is CASSQDPLGDYEQYF. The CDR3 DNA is TGCGCCAGCAGCCAAGACCCCCTCGGGGACTACGAGCAGTACTTC.

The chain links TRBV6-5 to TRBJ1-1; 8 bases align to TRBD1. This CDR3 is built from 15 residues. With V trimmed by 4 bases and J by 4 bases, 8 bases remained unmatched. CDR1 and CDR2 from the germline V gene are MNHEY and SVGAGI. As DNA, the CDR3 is TGTGCCAGCAGTTCTCGTGGACAGGGCAGCACTGAAGCTTTCTTT. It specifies CASSSRGQGSTEAFF.

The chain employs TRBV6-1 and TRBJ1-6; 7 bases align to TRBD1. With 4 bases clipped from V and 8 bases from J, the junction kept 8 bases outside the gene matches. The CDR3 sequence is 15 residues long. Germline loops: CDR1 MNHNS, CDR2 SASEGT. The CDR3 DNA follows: TGTGCCAGCAGTGGGAGGGACAGTAAGTATTCACCCCTCCACTTT. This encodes CASSGRDSKYSPLHF.

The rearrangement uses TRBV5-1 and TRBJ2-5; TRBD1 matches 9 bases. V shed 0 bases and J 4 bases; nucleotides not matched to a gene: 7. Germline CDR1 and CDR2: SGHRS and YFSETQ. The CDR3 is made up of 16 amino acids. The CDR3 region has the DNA TGCGCCAGCAGCTTGGTGCCGGGACAGGGCCGAGAGACCCAGTACTTC. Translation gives CASSLVPGQGRETQYF. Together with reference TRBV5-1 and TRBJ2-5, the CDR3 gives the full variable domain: KAGVTQTPRYLIKTRGQQVTLSCSPISGHRSVSWYQQTPGQGLQFLFEYFSETQRNKGNFPGRFSGRQFSNSRSEMNVSTLELGDSALYLCASSLVPGQGRETQYFGPGTRLLVL.

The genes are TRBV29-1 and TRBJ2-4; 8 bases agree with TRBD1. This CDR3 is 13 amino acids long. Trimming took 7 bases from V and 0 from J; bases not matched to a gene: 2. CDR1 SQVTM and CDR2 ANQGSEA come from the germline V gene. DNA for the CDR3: TGCAGCGCAGGACAGGGAGCCAAAAACATTCAGTACTTC. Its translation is CSAGQGAKNIQYF.

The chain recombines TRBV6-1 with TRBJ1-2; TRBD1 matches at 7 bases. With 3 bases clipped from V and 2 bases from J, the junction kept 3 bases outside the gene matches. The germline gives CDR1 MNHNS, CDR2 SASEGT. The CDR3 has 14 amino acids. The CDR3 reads CASSDTGQNYGYTF. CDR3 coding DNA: TGTGCCAGCAGTGACACGGGACAGAACTATGGCTACACCTTC.

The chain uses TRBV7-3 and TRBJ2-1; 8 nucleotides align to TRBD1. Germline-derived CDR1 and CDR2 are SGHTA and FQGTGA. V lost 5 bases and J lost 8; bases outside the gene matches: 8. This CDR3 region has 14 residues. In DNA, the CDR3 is TGTGCCAGCAGCAAAGACGGACAGGGCGATGAGCAGTTCTTC. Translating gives CASSKDGQGDEQFF.

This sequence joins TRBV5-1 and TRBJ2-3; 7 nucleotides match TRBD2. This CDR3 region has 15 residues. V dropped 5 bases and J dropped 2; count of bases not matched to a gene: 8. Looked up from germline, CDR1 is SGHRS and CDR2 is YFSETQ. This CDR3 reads CASRGGDFDTDTQYF. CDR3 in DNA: TGCGCCAGCAGGGGAGGGGACTTTGACACAGATACGCAGTATTTT.

The CDR3 bases are TGCGCCAGCATGGGTACGCACAGGGCCGGGGAGCTGTTTTTT. Its translation: CASMGTHRAGELFF. V gene TRBV10-2 combines with J gene TRBJ2-2, with a possible D match to TRBD1 (6 bases). CDR3 length equals 14 residues. The V gene's germline CDR1 is WSHSY and CDR2 SAAADI. V was cut by 7 bases and J by 6 bases, with 15 bases left in between.

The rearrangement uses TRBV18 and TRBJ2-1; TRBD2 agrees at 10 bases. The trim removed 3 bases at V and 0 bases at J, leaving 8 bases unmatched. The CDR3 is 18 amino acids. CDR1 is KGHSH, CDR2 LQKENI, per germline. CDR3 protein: CASSPASGGLSSYNEQFF. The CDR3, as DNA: TGTGCCAGCTCACCCGCTAGCGGGGGTCTCAGCTCCTACAATGAGCAGTTCTTC.

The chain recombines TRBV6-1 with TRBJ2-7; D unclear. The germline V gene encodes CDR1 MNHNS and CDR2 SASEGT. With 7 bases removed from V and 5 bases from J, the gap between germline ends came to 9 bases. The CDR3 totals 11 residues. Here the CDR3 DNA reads TGTGCCAGCAACGGCCAGGACGAGCAGTACTTC. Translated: CASNGQDEQYF.

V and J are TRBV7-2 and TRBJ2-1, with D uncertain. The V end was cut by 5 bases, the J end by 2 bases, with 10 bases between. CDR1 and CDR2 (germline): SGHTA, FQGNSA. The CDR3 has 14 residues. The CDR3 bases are TGTGCCAGCAGCCCCCAGGCGACCTACAATGAGCAGTTCTTC. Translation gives CASSPQATYNEQFF.

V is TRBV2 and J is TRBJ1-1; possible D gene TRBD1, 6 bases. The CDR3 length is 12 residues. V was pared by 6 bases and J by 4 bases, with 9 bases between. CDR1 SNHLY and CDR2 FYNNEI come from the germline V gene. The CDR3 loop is CASRDSLTEAFF. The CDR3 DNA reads TGTGCCAGCAGGGACAGTCTCACTGAAGCTTTCTTT. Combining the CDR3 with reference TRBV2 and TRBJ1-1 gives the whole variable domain EPEVTQTPSHQVTQMGQEVILRCVPISNHLYFYWYRQILGQKVEFLVSFYNNEISEKSEIFDDQFSVERPDGSNFTLKIRSTKLEDSAMYFCASRDSLTEAFFGQGTRLTVV.

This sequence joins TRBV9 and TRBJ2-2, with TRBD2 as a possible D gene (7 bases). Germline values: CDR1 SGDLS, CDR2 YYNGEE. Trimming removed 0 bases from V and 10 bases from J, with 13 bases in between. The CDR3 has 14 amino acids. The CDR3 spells CASSVEGGLLELFF. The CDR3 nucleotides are TGTGCCAGCAGCGTAGAGGGGGGGTTGTTGGAGCTGTTTTTT.

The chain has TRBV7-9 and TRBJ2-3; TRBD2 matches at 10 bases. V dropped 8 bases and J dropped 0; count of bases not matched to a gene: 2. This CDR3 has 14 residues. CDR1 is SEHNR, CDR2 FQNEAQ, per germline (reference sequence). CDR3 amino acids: CASVAGGSTDTQYF. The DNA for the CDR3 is TGTGCCAGCGTAGCGGGGGGCAGCACAGATACGCAGTATTTT.

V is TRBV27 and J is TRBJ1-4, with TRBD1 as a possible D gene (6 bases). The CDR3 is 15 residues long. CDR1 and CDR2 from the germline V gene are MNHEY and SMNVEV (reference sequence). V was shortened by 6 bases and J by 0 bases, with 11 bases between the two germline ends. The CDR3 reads CASRLQGATNEKLFF. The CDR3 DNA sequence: TGTGCCAGCAGACTACAGGGAGCAACTAATGAAAAACTGTTTTTT.

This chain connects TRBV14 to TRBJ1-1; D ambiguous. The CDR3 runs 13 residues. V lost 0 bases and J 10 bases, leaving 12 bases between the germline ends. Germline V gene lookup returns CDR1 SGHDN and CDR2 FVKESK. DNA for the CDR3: TGTGCCAGCAGCCAAGAATTCGGACGGGGAGCTTTCTTT. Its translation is CASSQEFGRGAFF.

The CDR3 DNA follows: TGCAGCGTTGTTCGACCCCCGCGGAACAGGGACCCAGAAGCTTTCTTT. This translates into CSVVRPPRNRDPEAFF. V is TRBV29-1 and J is TRBJ1-1; D is perhaps TRBD1 (6 bases). The CDR3 totals 16 residues. Germline CDR1 SQVTM, CDR2 ANQGSEA. V gave up 4 bases and J gave up 8 bases, with 26 bases separating them.

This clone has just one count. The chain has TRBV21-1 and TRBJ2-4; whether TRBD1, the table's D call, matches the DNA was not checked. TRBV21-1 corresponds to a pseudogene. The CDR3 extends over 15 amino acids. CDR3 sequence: CASVNRGGSKNIQYF. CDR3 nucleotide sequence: TGTGCCAGCGTCAACAGGGGTGGATCCAAAAACATTCAGTACTTC.

The CDR3 DNA sequence: TGTGCCAGCAGTTACGGCTCCAGCTCCTACGAGCAGTACTTC. Amino acids: CASSYGSSSYEQYF. The chain combines TRBV6-5 with TRBJ2-7; unclear D gene. V was shortened by 2 bases and J by 0 bases, with 8 bases between the two germline ends. This CDR3 has 14 amino acids. Per germline, CDR1 MNHEY and CDR2 SVGAGI.

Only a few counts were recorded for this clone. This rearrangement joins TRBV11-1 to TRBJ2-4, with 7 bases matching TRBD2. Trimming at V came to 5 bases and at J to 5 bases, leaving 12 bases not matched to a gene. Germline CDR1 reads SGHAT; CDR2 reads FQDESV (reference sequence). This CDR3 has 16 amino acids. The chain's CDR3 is CASSPRPSGAENIQYF. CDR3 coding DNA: TGTGCCAGCAGCCCACGTCCGAGCGGGGCGGAAAACATTCAGTACTTC.

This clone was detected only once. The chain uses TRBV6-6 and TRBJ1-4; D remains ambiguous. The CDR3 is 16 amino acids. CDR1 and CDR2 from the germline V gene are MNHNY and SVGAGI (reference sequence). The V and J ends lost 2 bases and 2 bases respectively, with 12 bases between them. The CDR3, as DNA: TGTGCCAGCAGTTACATCTGGAGTAGTACTAATGAAAAACTGTTTTTT. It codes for CASSYIWSSTNEKLFF.